This TCR beta chain comes out of a study of blood T cell repertoires in COVID-19. The assay was immunoSEQ multiplex PCR, and TCRdb's table has in-frame clones only and misses some. This sample has approximately 350,000 clones, with about 86% found just once. This CDR3 region has 16 residues. Germline CDR1 and CDR2: SGHVS and FNYEAQ. Trimming stripped 5 bases from V and 7 bases from J, with 24 bases between. V and J are TRBV7-6 and TRBJ2-7; a weak D match, TRBD1 (10 bases). The sequence derives from a woman in her fifties or sixties with COVID-19, enrolled during active disease. The specimen was peripheral blood. The CDR3 sequence: CASSPAGGTGVGEQYF. Here the CDR3 DNA reads TGTGCCAGCAGCCCCGCGGGGGGGACAGGGGTCGGGGAGCAGTACTTC.